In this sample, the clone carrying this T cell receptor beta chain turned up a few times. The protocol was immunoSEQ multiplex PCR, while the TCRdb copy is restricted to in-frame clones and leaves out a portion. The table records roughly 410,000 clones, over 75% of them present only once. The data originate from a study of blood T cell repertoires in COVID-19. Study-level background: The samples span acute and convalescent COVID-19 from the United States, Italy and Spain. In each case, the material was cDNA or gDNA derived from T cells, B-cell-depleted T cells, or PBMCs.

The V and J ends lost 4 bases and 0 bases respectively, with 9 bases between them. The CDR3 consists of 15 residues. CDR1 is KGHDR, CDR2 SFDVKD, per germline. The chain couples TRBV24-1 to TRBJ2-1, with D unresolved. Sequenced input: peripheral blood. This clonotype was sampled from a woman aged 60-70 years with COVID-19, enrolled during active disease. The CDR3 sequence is CATSEQVSSYNEQFF. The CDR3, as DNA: TGTGCCACCAGTGAGCAGGTAAGCTCCTACAATGAGCAGTTCTTC.